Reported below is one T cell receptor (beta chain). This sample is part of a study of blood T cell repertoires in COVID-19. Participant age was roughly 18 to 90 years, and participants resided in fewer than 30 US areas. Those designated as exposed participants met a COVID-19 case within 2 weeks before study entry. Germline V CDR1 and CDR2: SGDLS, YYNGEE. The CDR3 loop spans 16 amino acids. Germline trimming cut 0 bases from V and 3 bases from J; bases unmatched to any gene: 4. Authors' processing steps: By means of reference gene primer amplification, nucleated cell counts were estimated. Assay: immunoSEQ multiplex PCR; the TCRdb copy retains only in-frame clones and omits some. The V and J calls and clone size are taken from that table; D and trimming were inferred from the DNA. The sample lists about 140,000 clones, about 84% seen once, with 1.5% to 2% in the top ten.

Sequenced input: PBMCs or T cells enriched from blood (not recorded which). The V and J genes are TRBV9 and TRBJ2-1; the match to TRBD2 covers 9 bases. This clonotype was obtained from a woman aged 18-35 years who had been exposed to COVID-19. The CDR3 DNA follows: TGTGCCAGCAGCGTAGTAGGCGGGAGGGACTACAATGAGCAGTTCTTC. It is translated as CASSVVGGRDYNEQFF.